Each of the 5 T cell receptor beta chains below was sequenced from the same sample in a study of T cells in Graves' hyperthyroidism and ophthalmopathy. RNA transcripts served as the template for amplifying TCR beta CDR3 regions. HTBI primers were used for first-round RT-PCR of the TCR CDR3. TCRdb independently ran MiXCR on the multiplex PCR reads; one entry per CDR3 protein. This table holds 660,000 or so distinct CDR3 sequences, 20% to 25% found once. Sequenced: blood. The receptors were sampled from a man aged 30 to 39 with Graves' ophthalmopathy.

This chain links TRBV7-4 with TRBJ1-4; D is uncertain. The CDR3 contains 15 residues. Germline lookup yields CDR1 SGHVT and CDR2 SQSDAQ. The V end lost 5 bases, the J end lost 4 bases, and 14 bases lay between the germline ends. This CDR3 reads CASSAYAGVNEKLFF. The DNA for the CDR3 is TGTGCCAGCAGCGCCTACGCAGGAGTTAATGAAAAACTGTTTTTT.

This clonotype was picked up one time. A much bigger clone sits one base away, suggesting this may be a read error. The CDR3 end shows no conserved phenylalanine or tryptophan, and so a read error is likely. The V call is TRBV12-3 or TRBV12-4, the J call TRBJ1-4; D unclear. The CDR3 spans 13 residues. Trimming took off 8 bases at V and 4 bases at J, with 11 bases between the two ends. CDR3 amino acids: CASRGRINEKLFL. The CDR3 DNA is TGTGCCAGCCGAGGGCGGATTAATGAAAAACTGTTTCTT.

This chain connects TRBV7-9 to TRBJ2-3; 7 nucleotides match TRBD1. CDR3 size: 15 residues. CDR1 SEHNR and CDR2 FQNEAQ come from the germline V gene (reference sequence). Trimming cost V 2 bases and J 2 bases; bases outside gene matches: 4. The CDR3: CASSLRDSITDTQYF. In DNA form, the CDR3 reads TGTGCCAGCAGCTTAAGGGACAGCATCACAGATACGCAGTATTTT.

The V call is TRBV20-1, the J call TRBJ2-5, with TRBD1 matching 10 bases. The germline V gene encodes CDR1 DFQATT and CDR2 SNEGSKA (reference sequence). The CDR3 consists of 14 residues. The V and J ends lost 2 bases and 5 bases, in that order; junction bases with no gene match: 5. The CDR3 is CSARPTGGRETQYF. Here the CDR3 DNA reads TGCAGTGCTAGACCGACAGGGGGCCGGGAGACCCAGTACTTC.

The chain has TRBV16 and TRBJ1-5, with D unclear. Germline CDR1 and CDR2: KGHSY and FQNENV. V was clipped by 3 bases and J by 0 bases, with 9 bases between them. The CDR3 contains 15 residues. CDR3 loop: CASSHLRPSNQPQHF. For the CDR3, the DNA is TGTGCCAGCAGCCACCTCAGGCCTAGCAATCAGCCCCAGCATTTT.